The next 14 T cell receptor beta chains were all read from a single sample in a study of T cells in women clearing cervical HPV infection. The method was immunoSEQ multiplex PCR; TCRdb's version includes in-frame clones alone and lacks a portion of them. The sample data list roughly 28,000 clones. The sequenced sample was blood buffy coat. The source is a woman aged 18-70 years with a cervical HPV16 infection that either progressed to CIN3+ or cleared (not recorded which).

With respect to this clone: The read ends 3 residues shy of where the CDR3 ends; the end is completed using the germline J gene. This chain connects TRBV5-1 to TRBJ2-3, with 7 bases identical to TRBD2. V lost 0 bases, J lost 2 bases, and 0 bases stayed unmatched. This CDR3 contains 14 residues. The germline V gene encodes CDR1 SGHRS and CDR2 YFSETQ. CDR3 sequence reads: CASSLGLATDTQYF. The sequenced CDR3 bases are TGCGCCAGCAGCTTGGGACTAGCCACAGATACG.

As regards this clone: The sequenced fragment ends 3 residues before the CDR3 boundary, so the rest is inferred from the germline J gene. The chain joins TRBV29-1 to TRBJ2-2; a possible D gene is TRBD1 (5 bases). The CDR3 loop spans 14 amino acids. Germline V lookup: CDR1 SQVTM, CDR2 ANQGSEA. CDR3 bases read: TGCAGCGTTGACCTAACAGGAGAGAATGAAAAG. Translation gives CSVDLTGENEK. The whole CDR3 protein is CSVDLTGENEKLFF.

With regard to this clone: With the read ending 3 residues before the CDR3 end, the germline J gene is used to fill in that end. The chain combines TRBV20-1 with TRBJ1-1; TRBD1 matches 8 bases. CDR1 is DFQATT and CDR2 is SNEGSKA in the germline V gene (reference sequence). CDR3 length: 14 amino acids. V lost 3 bases and J lost 2; bases outside the gene matches: 5. The CDR3 protein is CSASGGQVNTEAFF. The sequenced CDR3 bases are TGCAGTGCTAGTGGGGGACAGGTAAACACTGAA.

A word on this clone: One junction end does not reproduce the germline sequence, and a read error may be involved. The read ends 3 residues before the CDR3 terminus; that terminus is restored from the germline J gene. The chain recombines TRBV7-3 with TRBJ2-7; 15 nucleotides align to TRBD2. The germline CDR1 and CDR2 sequences are SGHTA and FQGTGA. CDR3 size: 19 residues. CDR3 amino acids: CASSVTGTSGRRFLYEQYF. The covered CDR3 bases are TGTGCCAGCAGCGTAACCGGGACTAGCGGGAGGCGTTTTCTATACGAG. The full variable domain, completed using reference TRBV7-3 and TRBJ2-7, is GAGVSQTPSNKVTEKGKYVELRCDPISGHTALYWYRQSLGQGPEFLIYFQGTGAADDSGLPNDRFFAVRPEGSVSTLKIQRTERGDSAVYLCASSVTGTSGRRFLYEQYFGPGTRLTVT.

To note about this clone: The DNA ends 3 residues before the CDR3 does, and the rest of the CDR3 is filled in from the germline J gene. This chain uses TRBV7-2 with TRBJ2-7; D gene ambiguous. The CDR3 sequence is 16 residues long. V was trimmed by 0 bases and J by 1 base, leaving 13 bases between them. Germline CDR1 reads SGHTA; CDR2 reads FQGNSA. CDR3 bases read: TGTGCCAGCAGCTTAGCCCCCCCCAGGATATCCTACGAG. Amino acid sequence: CASSLAPPRISYE. From start to end, the CDR3 is CASSLAPPRISYEQYF.

As concerns this clone: The read ends 3 residues before the CDR3 terminus; that terminus is restored from the germline J gene. The V call is TRBV30, the J call TRBJ2-1; 8 bases fit TRBD1. CDR1 is GTSNPN and CDR2 is SVGIG in the germline V gene (reference sequence). The CDR3 covers 14 residues. With 0 bases clipped from V and 6 bases from J, the junction kept 4 bases outside the gene matches. CDR3 sequence: CAWSVLGTGNEQFF. The part of the CDR3 DNA that was read is TGTGCCTGGAGTGTACTCGGGACAGGCAATGAG.

A word on this clone: The read halts 3 residues ahead of the CDR3 end, with the missing end drawn from the germline J gene. The V and J genes are TRBV2 and TRBJ1-4; weak D call: TRBD1 (5 bases). V lost 8 bases and J lost 0, with 10 bases in between. The CDR3 sequence is 14 residues long. Germline values: CDR1 SNHLY, CDR2 FYNNEI. CDR3 DNA, as far as it was read: TGTGCCAGCCGCAGGGTCTCAACTAATGAAAAA. It specifies CASRRVSTNEK. The entire CDR3 sequence reads CASRRVSTNEKLFF.

Notes on this clone: From the germline J gene comes the end of the CDR3, since the read stops 3 residues before it. The chain combines TRBV6-1 with TRBJ2-3, with D perhaps TRBD1 (6 bases). CDR3 length equals 16 residues. Looked up from germline, CDR1 is MNHNS and CDR2 is SASEGT. Partial CDR3 DNA: TGTGCCAGCAGTGAAGGAGGGGGTTTTAGGGATCAGCCG. Its protein is CASSEGGGFRDQP. The CDR3 in its entirety is CASSEGGGFRDQPQYF.

For this clone: The sequence runs out 3 residues before the end of the CDR3; the remainder is reconstructed from the germline J gene. This chain links TRBV7-9 with TRBJ2-3, with D possibly being TRBD1 (6 bases). CDR1 is SEHNR and CDR2 is FQNEAQ in the germline V gene (reference sequence). CDR3 length: 13 amino acids. V lost 4 bases and J lost 4, with 9 bases in between. Partial CDR3 DNA: TGTGCCAGCAGCTCAGGGGACGCAGATACG. As protein: CASSSGDADT. The full CDR3 reads CASSSGDADTQYF.

Note on this clone: An end of the junction does not agree with germline; a read error may underlie this. CDR3 DNA, as far as it was read: TGTGCCAGCAGCTTAATCGGGGGGGCAGAGACG. The encoded protein is CASSLIGGAET. The CDR3 reads in full as CASSLIGGAETQYF. The chain joins TRBV7-6 to TRBJ2-3; 8 bases are shared with TRBD2. The read finishes 3 residues shy of the CDR3 end, and the germline J gene is used to complete it. The CDR3 totals 14 residues. The germline CDR1 and CDR2 sequences are SGHVS and FNYEAQ.

As for this clone: The read stops 3 residues short of the end of the CDR3; the missing end is completed from the germline J gene. The rearrangement uses TRBV2 and TRBJ1-6; TRBD1 matches 7 bases. The CDR3 is made up of 16 amino acids. V was clipped by 6 bases and J by 4 bases; unmatched bases: 9. In germline, CDR1 is SNHLY, CDR2 FYNNEI. The chain's CDR3 is CASRPGDRDYNSPLHF. CDR3 bases read: TGTGCCAGCAGGCCCGGAGACAGGGATTATAATTCACCC.

The chain's CDR3 is CAISELLSGRADEQFF. CDR3 DNA, as far as it was read: TGTGCCATCAGTGAGCTTCTTAGCGGGAGGGCTGATGAG. The chain is built from TRBV10-3 and TRBJ2-1, with 11 positions matching TRBD2. Read data end 3 residues before the CDR3 end; the end is taken from the germline J gene. The CDR3 is 16 amino acids. Germline CDR1 and CDR2: ENHRY and SYGVKD. J gave up 8 bases and V 2 bases, and 8 bases lay outside the gene matches.

With regard to this clone: Read sequence stops 3 residues before the CDR3 end, and the germline J gene provides the missing end. V is TRBV2 and J is TRBJ1-2; D is uncertain. The CDR3 length is 12 residues. Germline V gene data show CDR1 as SNHLY and CDR2 as FYNNEI. The CDR3 spells CASNRLIYGYTF. The sequenced part of the CDR3 DNA is TGTGCCAGCAACCGCTTGATCTACGGC.

Of note for this clone: The CDR3 is cut off 3 residues early in the read; its end comes from the germline J gene. The chain employs TRBV18 and TRBJ2-6; D not resolved. Germline-derived CDR1 and CDR2 are KGHSH and LQKENI. The CDR3 spans 18 residues. V lost 1 base and J 2 bases, leaving 15 bases between the germline ends. Incomplete CDR3 DNA: TGTGCCAGCTCACCACTCCCCATCCCGAAGGCTGGGGCCAACGTC. Translated, it gives CASSPLPIPKAGANV. The whole CDR3 protein is CASSPLPIPKAGANVLTF.